The 10 T cell receptor beta chains given below trace back to one sample, sequenced in a study of T cell repertoires in cytomegalovirus infection. Antigen specificity for these receptors is unknown. TCRdb re-called the reads with MiXCR, one entry per CDR3 protein. Of about 700,000 distinct CDR3 sequences in the sample, around 35% were seen once. The sample consisted of cultured PBMCs, taken from culture after CMV antigen stimulation. These receptors were obtained from a human donor in good health (CMV status not recorded). Some clones in this sample may be carry-over from other donors' samples.

With respect to this clonotype: One end of the junction fails to match germline, which may point to a read error. CDR3 residues: CASSLVDKQFF. DNA for the CDR3: TGTGCCAGCAGCTTGGTGGACAAGCAGTTCTTC. The V gene is TRBV5-3, the J gene TRBJ2-1, with D possibly matching TRBD1 (5 bases). TRBV5-3 is an ORF; its function is uncertain. CDR3 size: 11 residues.

This clonotype showed up just a few times. The chain joins TRBV20-1 to TRBJ2-7; D is unresolved. The length of the CDR3 is 13 residues. Germline values: CDR1 DFQATT, CDR2 SNEGSKA (reference sequence). V was clipped by 1 base and J by 5 bases, with 12 bases between them. The CDR3 here is CSARGPLGDEQYF. CDR3 DNA: TGCAGTGCTAGAGGCCCGCTCGGTGACGAGCAGTACTTC.

The chain recombines TRBV28 with TRBJ1-1, with D hard to call. Germline V gene lookup returns CDR1 MDHEN and CDR2 SYDVKM. This CDR3 comprises 14 residues. Trimming pared 1 base from V and 3 bases from J, leaving 9 bases between. The CDR3 nucleotides read TGTGCCAGCAGTTTATTTTTCCGGGACACTGAAGCTTTCTTT. This sequence encodes CASSLFFRDTEAFF. The complete variable domain, with remaining parts taken from reference TRBV28 and TRBJ1-1, reads DVKVTQSSRYLVKRTGEKVFLECVQDMDHENMFWYRQDPGLGLRLIYFSYDVKMKEKGDIPEGYSVSREKKERFSLILESASTNQTSMYLCASSLFFRDTEAFFGQGTRLTVV.

This clonotype has just a few counts. The chain has TRBV6-2 or TRBV6-3 and TRBJ2-3, with a weak D call TRBD1 (5 bases). The V and J ends lost 10 bases and 1 base respectively, with 36 bases between them. The CDR3 has 21 amino acids. In germline, CDR1 is MNHEY, CDR2 SVGEGT. The CDR3 sequence: CATNTFPGPTIRVGGTDTQYF. DNA for the CDR3: TGTGCCACCAACACCTTTCCGGGCCCCACGATCAGGGTTGGGGGCACAGATACGCAGTATTTT.

A single count supports this clonotype. The CDR3 bases are TGTGCCAGCAGCGTAGGCACAAACAGTTACAATGAGCAGTTCTTC. Protein: CASSVGTNSYNEQFF. This rearrangement joins TRBV9 to TRBJ2-1; no clear D gene. Germline CDR1 SGDLS, CDR2 YYNGEE. Trimming pared 0 bases from V and 4 bases from J, leaving 11 bases between. The CDR3 is 15 amino acids.

The rearrangement uses TRBV2 and TRBJ2-2; D is unclear. Germline V CDR1 and CDR2: SNHLY, FYNNEI. The CDR3 covers 15 residues. With 3 bases removed from V and 1 base from J, the gap between germline ends came to 9 bases. CDR3 loop: CASSDLERNTGELFF. DNA for the CDR3: TGTGCCAGCAGTGACTTAGAGCGGAACACCGGGGAGCTGTTTTTT. The full variable domain, rest sourced from reference TRBV2 and TRBJ2-2, is EPEVTQTPSHQVTQMGQEVILRCVPISNHLYFYWYRQILGQKVEFLVSFYNNEISEKSEIFDDQFSVERPDGSNFTLKIRSTKLEDSAMYFCASSDLERNTGELFFGEGSRLTVL.

The chain recombines TRBV6-5 with TRBJ2-1; D tentatively fits TRBD1 or TRBD2 (5 bases each). CDR1 and CDR2 (germline): MNHEY, SVGAGI. Trimming took 8 bases from V and 4 from J, leaving 12 bases between them. This CDR3 contains 13 residues. The DNA of the CDR3 is TGTGCCAGCTGTCAGGGACCGTACAATGAGCAGTTCTTC. Residues: CASCQGPYNEQFF.

This clonotype was found a few times. V and J are TRBV18 and TRBJ2-3; D is unresolved. V was cut by 1 base and J by 5 bases, with 13 bases left in between. The CDR3 runs 15 residues. CDR1 is KGHSH, CDR2 LQKENI, per germline. In DNA form, the CDR3 reads TGTGCCAGCTCACCACAGGTGAATCGCCGAGATACGCAGTATTTT. Amino acid sequence: CASSPQVNRRDTQYF.

This chain links TRBV2 with TRBJ1-4; TRBD1 aligns across 8 bases. The length of the CDR3 is 12 residues. Germline V gives CDR1 SNHLY, CDR2 FYNNEI. V dropped 5 bases and J dropped 13; count of bases not matched to a gene: 6. Here the CDR3 DNA reads TGTGCCAGCAGTACGGGACAGGCCCGACTGTTTTTT. It specifies CASSTGQARLFF.

The V call is TRBV7-6, the J call TRBJ2-7; TRBD2 agrees at 11 bases. With 2 bases clipped from V and 2 bases from J, the junction kept 8 bases outside the gene matches. CDR3 length: 17 residues. Germline V gene sequence: CDR1 SGHVS, CDR2 FNYEAQ. The CDR3 reads CASSLNPGLAGPYEQYF. CDR3 nucleotide sequence: TGTGCCAGCAGCTTAAACCCCGGACTAGCGGGTCCCTACGAGCAGTACTTC.